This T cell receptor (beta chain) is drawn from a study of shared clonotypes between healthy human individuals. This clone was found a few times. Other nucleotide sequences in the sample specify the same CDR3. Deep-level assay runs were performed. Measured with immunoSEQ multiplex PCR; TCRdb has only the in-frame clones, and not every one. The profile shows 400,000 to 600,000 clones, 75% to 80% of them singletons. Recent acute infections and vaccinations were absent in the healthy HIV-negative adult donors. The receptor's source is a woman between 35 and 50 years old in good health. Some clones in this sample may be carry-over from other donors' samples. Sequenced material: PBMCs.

The CDR3 nucleotides are TGTGCCAGCAGCCAAGATCGGGACAGCTATGGCTACACCTTC. Encoded protein: CASSQDRDSYGYTF. The rearrangement joins TRBV14 to TRBJ1-2, with 7 bases lining up with TRBD1. The CDR3 is 14 amino acids. CDR1 and CDR2 (germline): SGHDN, FVKESK. Trimming at V came to 0 bases and at J to 4 bases, leaving 2 bases not matched to a gene.